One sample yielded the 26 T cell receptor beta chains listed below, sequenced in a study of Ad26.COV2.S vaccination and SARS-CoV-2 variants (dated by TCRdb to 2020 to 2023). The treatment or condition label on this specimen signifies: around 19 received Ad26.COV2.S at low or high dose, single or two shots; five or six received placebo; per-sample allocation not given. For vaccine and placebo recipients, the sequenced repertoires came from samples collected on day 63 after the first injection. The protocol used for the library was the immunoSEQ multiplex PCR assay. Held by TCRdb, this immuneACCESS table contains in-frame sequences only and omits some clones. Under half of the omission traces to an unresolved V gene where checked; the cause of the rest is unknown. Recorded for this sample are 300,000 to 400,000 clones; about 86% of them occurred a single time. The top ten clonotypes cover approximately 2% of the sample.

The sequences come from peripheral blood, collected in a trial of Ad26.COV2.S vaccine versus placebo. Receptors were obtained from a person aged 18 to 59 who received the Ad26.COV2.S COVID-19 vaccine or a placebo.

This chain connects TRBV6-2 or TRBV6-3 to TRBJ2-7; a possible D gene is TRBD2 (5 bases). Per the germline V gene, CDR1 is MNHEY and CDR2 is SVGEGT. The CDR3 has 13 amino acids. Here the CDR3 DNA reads TGTGCCAGCAGCTCGACGGCTTTTCGGAGGTTTTTGGTC. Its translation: CASSSTAFRRFLV.

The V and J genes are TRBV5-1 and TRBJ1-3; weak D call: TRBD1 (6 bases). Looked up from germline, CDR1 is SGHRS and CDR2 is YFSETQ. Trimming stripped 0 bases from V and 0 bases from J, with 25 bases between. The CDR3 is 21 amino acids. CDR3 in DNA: TGCGCCAGCAGCTTGGAAACAGGGCTCTCCCCCGCGGGGCTCTCTGGAAACACCATATATTTT. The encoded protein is CASSLETGLSPAGLSGNTIYF. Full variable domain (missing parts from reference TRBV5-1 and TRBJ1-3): KAGVTQTPRYLIKTRGQQVTLSCSPISGHRSVSWYQQTPGQGLQFLFEYFSETQRNKGNFPGRFSGRQFSNSRSEMNVSTLELGDSALYLCASSLETGLSPAGLSGNTIYFGEGSWLTVV.

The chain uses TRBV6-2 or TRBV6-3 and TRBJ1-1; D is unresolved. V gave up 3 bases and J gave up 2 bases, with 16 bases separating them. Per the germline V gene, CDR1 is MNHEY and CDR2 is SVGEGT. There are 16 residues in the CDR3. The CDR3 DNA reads TGTGCCAGCAGTTATACCAGACCGGCAGAAAACACTGAAGCTTTCTTT. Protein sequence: CASSYTRPAENTEAFF.

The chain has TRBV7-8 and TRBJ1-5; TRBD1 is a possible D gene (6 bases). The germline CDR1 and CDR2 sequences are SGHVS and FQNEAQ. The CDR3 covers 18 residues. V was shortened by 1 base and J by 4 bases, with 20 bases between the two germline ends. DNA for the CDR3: TGTGCCAGCAGCTTAGTTTTCTCAGGGGCCGCCAGGAATCAGCCCCAGCATTTT. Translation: CASSLVFSGAARNQPQHF.

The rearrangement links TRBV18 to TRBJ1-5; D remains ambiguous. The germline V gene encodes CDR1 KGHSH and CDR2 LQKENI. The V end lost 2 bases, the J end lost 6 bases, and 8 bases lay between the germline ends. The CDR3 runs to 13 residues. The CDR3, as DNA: TGTGCCAGCTCACCAGGTGTTGGTCAGCCCCAGCATTTT. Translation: CASSPGVGQPQHF.

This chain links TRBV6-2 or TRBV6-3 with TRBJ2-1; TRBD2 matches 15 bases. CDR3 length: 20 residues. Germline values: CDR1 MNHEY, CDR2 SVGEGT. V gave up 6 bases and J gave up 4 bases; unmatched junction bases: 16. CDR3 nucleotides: TGTGCCAGCAGCCAACTCCCCGGACTAGCGGGGGGGCAAAGGTACAATGAGCAGTTCTTC. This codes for CASSQLPGLAGGQRYNEQFF.

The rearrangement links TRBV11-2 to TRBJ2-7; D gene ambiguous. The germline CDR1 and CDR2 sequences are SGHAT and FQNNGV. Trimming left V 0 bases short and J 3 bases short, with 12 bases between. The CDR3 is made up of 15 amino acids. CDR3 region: CASSLDHGQVYEQYF. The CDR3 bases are TGTGCCAGCAGCTTAGATCATGGGCAGGTCTACGAGCAGTACTTC.

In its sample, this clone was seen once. CDR3 amino acids: CASSRLASSYEQYF. CDR3 sequence (DNA): TGTGCCAGCAGTAGGCTAGCCTCCTCCTACGAGCAGTACTTC. The genes are TRBV6-2 or TRBV6-3 and TRBJ2-7; TRBD2 might be the D (5 bases). Looked up from germline, CDR1 is MNHEY and CDR2 is SVGEGT. Trimming stripped 5 bases from V and 0 bases from J, with 11 bases between. CDR3 length: 14 amino acids.

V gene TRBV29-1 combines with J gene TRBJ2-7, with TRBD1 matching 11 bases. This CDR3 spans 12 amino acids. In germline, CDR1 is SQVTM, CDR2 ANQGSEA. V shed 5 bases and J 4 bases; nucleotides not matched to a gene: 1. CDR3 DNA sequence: TGCAGCGTTTGGGACAGGGGGTACGAGCAGTACTTC. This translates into CSVWDRGYEQYF.

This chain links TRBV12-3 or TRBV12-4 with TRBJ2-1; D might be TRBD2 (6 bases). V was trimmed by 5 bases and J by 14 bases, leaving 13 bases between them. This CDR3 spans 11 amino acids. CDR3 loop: CASSPTGDKFF. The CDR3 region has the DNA TGTGCCAGCAGTCCAACGGGAGATAAGTTCTTC.

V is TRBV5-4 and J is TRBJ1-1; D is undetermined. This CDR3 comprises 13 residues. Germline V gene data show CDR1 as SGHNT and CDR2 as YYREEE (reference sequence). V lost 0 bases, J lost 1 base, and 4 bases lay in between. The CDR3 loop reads CASSLAPNTEAFF. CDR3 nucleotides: TGTGCCAGCAGCTTGGCTCCGAACACTGAAGCTTTCTTT.

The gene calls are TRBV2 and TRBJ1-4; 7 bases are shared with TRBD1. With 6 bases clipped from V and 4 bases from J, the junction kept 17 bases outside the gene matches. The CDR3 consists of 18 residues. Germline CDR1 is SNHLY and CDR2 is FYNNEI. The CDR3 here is CASSEAGLNRGFNEKLFF. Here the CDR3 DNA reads TGTGCCAGCAGCGAGGCCGGTCTGAACAGGGGTTTTAATGAAAAACTGTTTTTT.

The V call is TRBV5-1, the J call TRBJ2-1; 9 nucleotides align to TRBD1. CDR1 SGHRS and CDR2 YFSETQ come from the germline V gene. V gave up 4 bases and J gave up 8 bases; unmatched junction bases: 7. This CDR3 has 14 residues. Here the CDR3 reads CASSRDRASDEQFF. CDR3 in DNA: TGCGCCAGCAGCCGGGACAGGGCGAGCGATGAGCAGTTCTTC. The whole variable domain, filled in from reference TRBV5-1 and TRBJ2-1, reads KAGVTQTPRYLIKTRGQQVTLSCSPISGHRSVSWYQQTPGQGLQFLFEYFSETQRNKGNFPGRFSGRQFSNSRSEMNVSTLELGDSALYLCASSRDRASDEQFFGPGTRLTVL.

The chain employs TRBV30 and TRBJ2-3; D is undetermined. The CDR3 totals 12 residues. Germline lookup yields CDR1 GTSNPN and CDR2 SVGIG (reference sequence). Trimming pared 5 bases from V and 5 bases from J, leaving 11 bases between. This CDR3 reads CAWGDGQDTQYF. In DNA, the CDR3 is TGTGCCTGGGGTGACGGGCAAGATACGCAGTATTTT. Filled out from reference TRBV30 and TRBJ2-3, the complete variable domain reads SQTIHQWPATLVQPVGSPLSLECTVEGTSNPNLYWYRQAAGRGLQLLFYSVGIGQISSEVPQNLSASRPQDRQFILSSKKLLLSDSGFYLCAWGDGQDTQYFGPGTRLTVL.

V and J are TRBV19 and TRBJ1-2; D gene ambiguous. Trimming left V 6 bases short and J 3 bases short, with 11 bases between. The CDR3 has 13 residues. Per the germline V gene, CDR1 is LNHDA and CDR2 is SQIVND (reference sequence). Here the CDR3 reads CASRPRADYGYTF. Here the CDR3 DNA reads TGTGCCAGTAGGCCAAGGGCAGACTATGGCTACACCTTC.

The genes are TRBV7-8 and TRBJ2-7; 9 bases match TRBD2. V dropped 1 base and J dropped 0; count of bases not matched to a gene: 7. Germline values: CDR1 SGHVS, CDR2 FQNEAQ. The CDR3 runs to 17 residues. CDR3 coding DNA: TGTGCCAGCAGCTTAGGCGGGGGGGCCCTAAGCTCCTACGAGCAGTACTTC. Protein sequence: CASSLGGGALSSYEQYF.

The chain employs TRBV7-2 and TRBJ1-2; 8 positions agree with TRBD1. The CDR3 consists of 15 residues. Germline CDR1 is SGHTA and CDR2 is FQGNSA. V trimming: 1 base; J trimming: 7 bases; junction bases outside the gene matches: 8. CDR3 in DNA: TGTGCCAGCAGCTTAGTTGCAGGGGGCGCTGGTGGCTACACCTTC. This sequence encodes CASSLVAGGAGGYTF.

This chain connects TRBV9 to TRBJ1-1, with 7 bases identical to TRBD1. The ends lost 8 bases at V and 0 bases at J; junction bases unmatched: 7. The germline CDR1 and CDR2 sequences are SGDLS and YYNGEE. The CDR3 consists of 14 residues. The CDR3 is CASGKDRMNTEAFF. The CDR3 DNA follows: TGTGCCAGTGGTAAGGACAGGATGAACACTGAAGCTTTCTTT.

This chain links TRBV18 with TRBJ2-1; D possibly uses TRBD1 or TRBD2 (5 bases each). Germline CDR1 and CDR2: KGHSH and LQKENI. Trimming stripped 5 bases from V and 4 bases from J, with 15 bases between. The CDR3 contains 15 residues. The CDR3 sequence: CASSVLAGPYNEQFF. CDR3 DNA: TGTGCCAGCTCAGTTCTAGCAGGGCCTTACAATGAGCAGTTCTTC. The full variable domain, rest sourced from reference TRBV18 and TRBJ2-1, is NAGVMQNPRHLVRRRGQEARLRCSPMKGHSHVYWYRQLPEEGLKFMVYLQKENIIDESGMPKERFSAEFPKEGPSILRIQQVVRGDSAAYFCASSVLAGPYNEQFFGPGTRLTVL.

As DNA, the CDR3 is TGTGCCAGCAGCTTTCGGACAGGGGGCTCAGACTATGGCTACACCTTC. Its translation is CASSFRTGGSDYGYTF. V usage is TRBV7-2 and J usage is TRBJ1-2, with 11 bases matching TRBD1. The CDR3 covers 16 residues. Germline V lookup: CDR1 SGHTA, CDR2 FQGNSA. The J segment lost 3 bases and the V segment lost 3 bases, leaving 6 bases of the junction unmatched.

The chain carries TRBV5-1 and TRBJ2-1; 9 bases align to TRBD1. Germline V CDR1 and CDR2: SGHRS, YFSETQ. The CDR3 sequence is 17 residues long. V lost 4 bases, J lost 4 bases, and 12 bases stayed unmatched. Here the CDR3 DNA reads TGCGCCAGCAGCCCACGGACAGGGGCTTCCAAATACAATGAGCAGTTCTTC. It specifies CASSPRTGASKYNEQFF.

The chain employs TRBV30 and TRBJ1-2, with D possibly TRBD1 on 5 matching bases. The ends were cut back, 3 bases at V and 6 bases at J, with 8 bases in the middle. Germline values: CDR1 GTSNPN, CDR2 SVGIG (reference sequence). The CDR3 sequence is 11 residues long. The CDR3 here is CAWSVGHGYTF. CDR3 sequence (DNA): TGTGCCTGGAGCGTGGGGCATGGCTACACCTTC.

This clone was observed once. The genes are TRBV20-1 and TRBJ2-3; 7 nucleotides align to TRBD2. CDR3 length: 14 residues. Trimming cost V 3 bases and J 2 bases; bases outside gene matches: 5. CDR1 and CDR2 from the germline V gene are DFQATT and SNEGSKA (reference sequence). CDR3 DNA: TGCAGTGCTAGTCTAGCGGAGAACACAGATACGCAGTATTTT. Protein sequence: CSASLAENTDTQYF.

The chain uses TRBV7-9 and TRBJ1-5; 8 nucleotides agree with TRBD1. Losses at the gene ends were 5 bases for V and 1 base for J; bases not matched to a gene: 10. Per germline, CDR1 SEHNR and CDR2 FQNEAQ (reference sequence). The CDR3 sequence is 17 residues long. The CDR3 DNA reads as TGTGCCAGCAGCCGAGGACAGGGTGGGTTCAGCAATCAGCCCCAGCATTTT. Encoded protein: CASSRGQGGFSNQPQHF.

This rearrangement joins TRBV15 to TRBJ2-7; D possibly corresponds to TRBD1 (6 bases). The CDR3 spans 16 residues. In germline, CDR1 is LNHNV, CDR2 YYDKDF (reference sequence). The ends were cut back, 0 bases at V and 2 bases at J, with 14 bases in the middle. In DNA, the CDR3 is TGTGCCACCAGCAGAGAGGGCACAGGGCGAGCCTACGAGCAGTACTTC. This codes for CATSREGTGRAYEQYF.

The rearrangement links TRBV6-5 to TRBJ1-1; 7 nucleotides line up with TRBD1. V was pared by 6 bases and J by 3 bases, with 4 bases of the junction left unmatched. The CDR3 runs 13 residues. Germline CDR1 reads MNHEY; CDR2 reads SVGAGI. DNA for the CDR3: TGTGCCAGCAGCTCCGACAGGGACACTGAAGCTTTCTTT. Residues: CASSSDRDTEAFF.